This T cell receptor beta chain was obtained from a study of CXCR3-negative and CXCR3-positive naive CD8 T cells. Study-wide results and caveats: Relative to memory CD8+ cells, whose diversity was much lower, both naive subsets had comparably high diversity. CXCR3-positive naive cells carried more hydrophobic TRB CDR3s than CXCR3-negative naive cells did.

Comments on this clonotype: Its antigen remains unidentified.

The study made its TRB cDNA libraries by 5' RACE, adding UMI labels. TCRdb re-called the 5' RACE reads; every CDR3 protein appears as one record, without DNA. Here the sample table reports about 120,000 distinct CDR3 sequences. By phenotype, naive CD8+ T cells were CD45RO-CCR7+CD27+CD95-. The CDR3 runs 15 residues. CDR1 SGHTA and CDR2 FQGTGA come from the germline V gene. Sequencing was performed on naive CXCR3+ CD8+ T cells from blood. Subset reported: CD45RO-CCR7+CD27+CD95- naive CD8+ T cells expressing CXCR3 (TNR3+). This chain uses TRBV7-3 with TRBJ2-7. The sequence was obtained from a human donor in good health. Some clones in this sample may be carry-over from other donors' samples. The CDR3: CASSLTYVLPYEQYF.